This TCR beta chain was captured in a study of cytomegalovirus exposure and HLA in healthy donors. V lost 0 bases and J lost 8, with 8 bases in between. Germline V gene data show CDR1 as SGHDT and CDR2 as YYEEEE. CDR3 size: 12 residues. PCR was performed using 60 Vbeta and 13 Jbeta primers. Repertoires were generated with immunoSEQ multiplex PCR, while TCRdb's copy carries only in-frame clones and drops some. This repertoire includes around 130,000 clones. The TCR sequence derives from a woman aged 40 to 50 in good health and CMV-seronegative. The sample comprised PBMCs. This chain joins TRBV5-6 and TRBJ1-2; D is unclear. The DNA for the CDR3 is TGTGCCAGCAGCTTGGTGCGGCGGGGCTACACCTTC. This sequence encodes CASSLVRRGYTF.